The clone carrying this T cell receptor (beta chain) has a count of ten or more. What it recognizes is unknown. Assay: immunoSEQ multiplex PCR; the TCRdb copy retains only in-frame clones and omits some. The sample carries under 300,000 clones, 50% to 75% recorded once. This sample was included in a study of shared clonotypes between healthy human individuals. Across the study: Three CD4 naive, three CD4 memory, two CD8 naive and one CD8 memory plate were used per donor.

Study conclusions and caveats: Non-shared clonotypes had lower generation probabilities than clonotypes shared by all four sorted-subset donors.

This receptor was obtained from a man between 25 and 39 years old in good health. The sequenced material came from memory CD4+ T cells sorted from blood. As to subset: CD45RA-negative fraction.

As DNA, the CDR3 is TGTGCCAGTAGTATTGCCGGACAGGGGCTCTACGAGCAGTACTTC. It is translated as CASSIAGQGLYEQYF. The V call is TRBV19, the J call TRBJ2-7; 9 positions agree with TRBD1. The CDR3 spans 15 residues. The ends lost 3 bases at V and 3 bases at J; junction bases unmatched: 6. The germline CDR1 and CDR2 sequences are LNHDA and SQIVND (reference sequence).